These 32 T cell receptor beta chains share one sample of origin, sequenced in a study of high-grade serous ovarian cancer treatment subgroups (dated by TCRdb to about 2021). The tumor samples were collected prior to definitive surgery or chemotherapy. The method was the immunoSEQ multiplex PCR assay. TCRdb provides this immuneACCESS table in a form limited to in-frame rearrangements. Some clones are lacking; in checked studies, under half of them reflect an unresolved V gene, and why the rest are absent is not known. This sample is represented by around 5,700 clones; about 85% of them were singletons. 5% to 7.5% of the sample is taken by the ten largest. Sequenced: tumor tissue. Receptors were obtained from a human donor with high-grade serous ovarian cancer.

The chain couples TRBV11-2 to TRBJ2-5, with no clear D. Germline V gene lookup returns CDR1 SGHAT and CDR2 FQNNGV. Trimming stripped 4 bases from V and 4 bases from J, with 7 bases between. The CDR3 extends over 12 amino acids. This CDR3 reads CASSWYGETQYF. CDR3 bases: TGTGCCAGCAGCTGGTACGGAGAGACCCAGTACTTC. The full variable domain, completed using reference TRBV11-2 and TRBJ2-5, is EAGVAQSPRYKIIEKRQSVAFWCNPISGHATLYWYQQILGQGPKLLIQFQNNGVVDDSQLPKDRFSAERLKGVDSTLKIQPAKLEDSAVYLCASSWYGETQYFGPGTRLLVL.

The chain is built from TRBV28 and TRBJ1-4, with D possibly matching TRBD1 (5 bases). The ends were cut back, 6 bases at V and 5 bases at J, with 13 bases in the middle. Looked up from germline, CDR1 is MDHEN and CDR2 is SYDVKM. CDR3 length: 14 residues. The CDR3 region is CASRNGAYNEKLFF. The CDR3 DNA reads TGTGCCAGCAGGAACGGGGCCTACAATGAAAAACTGTTTTTT.

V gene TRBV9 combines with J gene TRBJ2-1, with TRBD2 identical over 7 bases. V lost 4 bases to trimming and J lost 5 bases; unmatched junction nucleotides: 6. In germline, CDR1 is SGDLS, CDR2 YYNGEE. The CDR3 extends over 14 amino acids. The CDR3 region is CASSSPGLNNEQFF. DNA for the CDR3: TGTGCCAGCAGCTCCCCGGGACTAAACAATGAGCAGTTCTTC.

CDR3 amino acids: CASSLAGWGNTIYF. The CDR3 DNA follows: TGTGCCAGCAGCTTGGCGGGGTGGGGAAACACCATATATTTT. V is TRBV11-2 and J is TRBJ1-3; D is uncertain. This CDR3 comprises 14 residues. Trimming cost V 3 bases and J 4 bases, with 10 bases left between them. Per germline, CDR1 SGHAT and CDR2 FQNNGV.

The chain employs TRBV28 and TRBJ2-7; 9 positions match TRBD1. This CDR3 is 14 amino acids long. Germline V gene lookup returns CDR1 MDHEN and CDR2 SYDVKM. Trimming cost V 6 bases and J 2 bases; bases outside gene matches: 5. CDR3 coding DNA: TGTGCCAGCAGCACCGGGACAGGGACCTACGAGCAGTACTTC. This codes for CASSTGTGTYEQYF.

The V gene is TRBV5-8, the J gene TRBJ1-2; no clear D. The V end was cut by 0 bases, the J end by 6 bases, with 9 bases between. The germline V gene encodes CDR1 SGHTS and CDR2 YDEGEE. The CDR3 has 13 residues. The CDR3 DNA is TGTGCCAGCAGCTTGGTACCGGAACATGGCTACACCTTC. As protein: CASSLVPEHGYTF.

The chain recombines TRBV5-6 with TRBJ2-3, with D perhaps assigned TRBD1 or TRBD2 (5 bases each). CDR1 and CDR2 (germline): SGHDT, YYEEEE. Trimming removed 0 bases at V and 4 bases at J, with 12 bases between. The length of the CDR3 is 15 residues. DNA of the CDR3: TGTGCCAGCAGCTTGGTGTCAGGGAGTCCAGATACGCAGTATTTT. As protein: CASSLVSGSPDTQYF.

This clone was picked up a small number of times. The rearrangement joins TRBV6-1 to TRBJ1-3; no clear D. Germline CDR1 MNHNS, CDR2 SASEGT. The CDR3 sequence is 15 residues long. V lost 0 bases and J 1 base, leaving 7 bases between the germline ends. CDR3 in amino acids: CASSEAEGSGNTIYF. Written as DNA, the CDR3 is TGTGCCAGCAGTGAAGCAGAGGGATCTGGAAACACCATATATTTT.

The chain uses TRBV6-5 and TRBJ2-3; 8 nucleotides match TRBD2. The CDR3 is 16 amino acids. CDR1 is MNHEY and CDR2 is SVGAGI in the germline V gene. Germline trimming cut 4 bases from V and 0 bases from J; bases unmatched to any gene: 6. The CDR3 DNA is TGTGCCAGCAGTTTAACGGGGGGGCCTAGCACAGATACGCAGTATTTT. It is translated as CASSLTGGPSTDTQYF.

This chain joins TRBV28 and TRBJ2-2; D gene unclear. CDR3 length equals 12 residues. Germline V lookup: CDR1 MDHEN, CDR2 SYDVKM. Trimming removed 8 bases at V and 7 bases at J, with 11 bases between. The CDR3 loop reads CASEDWGGELFF. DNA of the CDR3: TGTGCCAGCGAAGATTGGGGCGGGGAGCTGTTTTTT.

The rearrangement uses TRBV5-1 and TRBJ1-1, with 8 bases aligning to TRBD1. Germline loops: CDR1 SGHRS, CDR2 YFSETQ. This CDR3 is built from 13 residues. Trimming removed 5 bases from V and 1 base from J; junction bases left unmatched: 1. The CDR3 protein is CASRTGGNTEAFF. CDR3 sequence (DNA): TGCGCCAGCAGAACAGGGGGGAACACTGAAGCTTTCTTT. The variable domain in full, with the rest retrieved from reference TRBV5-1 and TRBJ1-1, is KAGVTQTPRYLIKTRGQQVTLSCSPISGHRSVSWYQQTPGQGLQFLFEYFSETQRNKGNFPGRFSGRQFSNSRSEMNVSTLELGDSALYLCASRTGGNTEAFFGQGTRLTVV.

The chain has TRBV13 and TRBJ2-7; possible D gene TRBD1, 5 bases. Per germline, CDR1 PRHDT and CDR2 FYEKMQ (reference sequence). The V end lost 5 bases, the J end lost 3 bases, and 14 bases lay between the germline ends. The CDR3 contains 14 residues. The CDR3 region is CASSLTGRDYEQYF. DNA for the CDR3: TGTGCCAGCAGCCTCACGGGCAGGGACTACGAGCAGTACTTC.

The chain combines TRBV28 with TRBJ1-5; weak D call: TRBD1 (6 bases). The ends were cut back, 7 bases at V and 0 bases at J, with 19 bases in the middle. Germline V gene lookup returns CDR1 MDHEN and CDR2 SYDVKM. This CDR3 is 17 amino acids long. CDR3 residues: CASTRGRRTYSNQPQHF. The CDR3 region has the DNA TGTGCCAGCACCAGGGGCCGGAGAACGTATAGCAATCAGCCCCAGCATTTT.

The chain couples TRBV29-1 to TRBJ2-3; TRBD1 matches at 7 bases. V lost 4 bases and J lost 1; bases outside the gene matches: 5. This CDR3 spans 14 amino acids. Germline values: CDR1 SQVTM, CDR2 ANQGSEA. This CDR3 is CSVVGGQGTDTQYF. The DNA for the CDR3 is TGCAGCGTTGTGGGCGGACAGGGCACAGATACGCAGTATTTT.

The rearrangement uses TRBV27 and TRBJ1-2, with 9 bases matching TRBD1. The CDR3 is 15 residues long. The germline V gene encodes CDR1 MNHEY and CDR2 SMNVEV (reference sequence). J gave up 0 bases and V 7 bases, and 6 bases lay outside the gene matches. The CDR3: CASTMRDRANYGYTF. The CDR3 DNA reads TGTGCCAGCACTATGCGGGACAGGGCTAACTATGGCTACACCTTC.

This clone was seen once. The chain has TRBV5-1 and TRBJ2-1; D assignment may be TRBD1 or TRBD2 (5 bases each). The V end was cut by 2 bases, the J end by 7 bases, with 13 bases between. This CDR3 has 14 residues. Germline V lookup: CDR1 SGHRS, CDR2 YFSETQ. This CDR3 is CASSFRQGGNEQFF. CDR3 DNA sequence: TGCGCCAGCAGCTTTCGCCAGGGCGGGAATGAGCAGTTCTTC.

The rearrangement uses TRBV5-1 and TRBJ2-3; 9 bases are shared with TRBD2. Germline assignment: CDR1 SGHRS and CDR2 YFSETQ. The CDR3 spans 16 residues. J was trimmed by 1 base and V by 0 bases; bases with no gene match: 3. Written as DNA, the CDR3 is TGCGCCAGCAGCTTGGCCGGCGGGGGGGGCACAGATACGCAGTATTTT. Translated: CASSLAGGGGTDTQYF.

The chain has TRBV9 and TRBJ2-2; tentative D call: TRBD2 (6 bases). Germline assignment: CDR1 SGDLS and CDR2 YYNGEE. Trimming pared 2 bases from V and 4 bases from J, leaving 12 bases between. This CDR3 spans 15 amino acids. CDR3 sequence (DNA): TGTGCCAGCAGCGTCCCGGGGGAAGCCACCGGGGAGCTGTTTTTT. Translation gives CASSVPGEATGELFF.

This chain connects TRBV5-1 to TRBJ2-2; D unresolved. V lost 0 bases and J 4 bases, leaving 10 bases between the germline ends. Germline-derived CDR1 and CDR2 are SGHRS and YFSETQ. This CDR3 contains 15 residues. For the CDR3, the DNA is TGCGCCAGCAGCTTGGGACGGTCGGGCACCGGGGAGCTGTTTTTT. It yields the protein CASSLGRSGTGELFF.

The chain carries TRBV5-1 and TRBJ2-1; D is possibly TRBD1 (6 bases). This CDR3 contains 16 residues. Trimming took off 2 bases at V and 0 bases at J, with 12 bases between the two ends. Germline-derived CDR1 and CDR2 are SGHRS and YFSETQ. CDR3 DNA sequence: TGCGCCAGCAGCTTACCCCGAGGGGGCTCCTACAATGAGCAGTTCTTC. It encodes CASSLPRGGSYNEQFF.

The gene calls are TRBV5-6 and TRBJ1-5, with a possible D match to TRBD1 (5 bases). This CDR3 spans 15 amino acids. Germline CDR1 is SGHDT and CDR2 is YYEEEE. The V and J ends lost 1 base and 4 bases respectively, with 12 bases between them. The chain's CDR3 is CASSLWGFRNQPQHF. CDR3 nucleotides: TGTGCCAGCAGCTTGTGGGGGTTCCGGAATCAGCCCCAGCATTTT.

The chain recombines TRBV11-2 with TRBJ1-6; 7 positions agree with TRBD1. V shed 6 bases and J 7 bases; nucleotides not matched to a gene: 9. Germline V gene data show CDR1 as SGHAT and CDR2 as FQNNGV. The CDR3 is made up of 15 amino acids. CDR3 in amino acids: CASSARDSTNSPLHF. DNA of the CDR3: TGTGCCAGCAGTGCCCGGGACAGCACAAATTCACCCCTCCACTTT.

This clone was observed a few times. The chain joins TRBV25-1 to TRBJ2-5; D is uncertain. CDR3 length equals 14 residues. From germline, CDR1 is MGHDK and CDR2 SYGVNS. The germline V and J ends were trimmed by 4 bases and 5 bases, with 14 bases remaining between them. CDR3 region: CASSGRSHGETQYF. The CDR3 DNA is TGTGCCAGCAGTGGACGTAGCCACGGGGAGACCCAGTACTTC.

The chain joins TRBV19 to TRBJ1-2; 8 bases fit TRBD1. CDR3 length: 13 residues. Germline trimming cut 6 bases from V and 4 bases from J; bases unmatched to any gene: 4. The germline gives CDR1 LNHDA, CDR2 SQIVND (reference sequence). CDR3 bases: TGTGCCAGTAGCCGGGACAGGCCCTATGGCTACACCTTC. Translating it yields CASSRDRPYGYTF.

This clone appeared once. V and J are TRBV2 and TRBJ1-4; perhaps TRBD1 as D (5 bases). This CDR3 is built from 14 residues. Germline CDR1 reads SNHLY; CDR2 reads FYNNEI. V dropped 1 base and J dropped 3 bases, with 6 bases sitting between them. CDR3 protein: CASSEEGSNEKLFF. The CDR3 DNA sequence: TGTGCCAGCAGTGAAGAGGGGTCTAATGAAAAACTGTTTTTT.

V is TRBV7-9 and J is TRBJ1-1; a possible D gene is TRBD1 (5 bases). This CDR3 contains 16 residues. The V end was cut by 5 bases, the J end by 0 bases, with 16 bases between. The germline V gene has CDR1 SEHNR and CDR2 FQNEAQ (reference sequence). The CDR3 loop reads CASSPTGGGMNTEAFF. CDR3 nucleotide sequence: TGTGCCAGCAGCCCAACAGGCGGGGGTATGAACACTGAAGCTTTCTTT.

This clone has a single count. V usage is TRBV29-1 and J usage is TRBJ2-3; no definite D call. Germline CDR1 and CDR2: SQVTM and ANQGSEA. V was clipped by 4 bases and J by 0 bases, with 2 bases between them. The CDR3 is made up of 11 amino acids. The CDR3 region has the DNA TGCAGCGTTGGGAGCACAGATACGCAGTATTTT. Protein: CSVGSTDTQYF.

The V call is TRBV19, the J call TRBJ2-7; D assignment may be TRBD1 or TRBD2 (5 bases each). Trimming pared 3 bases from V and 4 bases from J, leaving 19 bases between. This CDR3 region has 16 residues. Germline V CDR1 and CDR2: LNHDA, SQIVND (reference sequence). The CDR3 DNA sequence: TGTGCCAGTAGTATCGGACGGGGCAGTTCCTTTTACGAGCAGTACTTC. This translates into CASSIGRGSSFYEQYF.

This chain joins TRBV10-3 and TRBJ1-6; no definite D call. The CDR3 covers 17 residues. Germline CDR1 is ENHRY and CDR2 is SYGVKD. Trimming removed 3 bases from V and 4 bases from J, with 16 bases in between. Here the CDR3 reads CAISDKGGQGYNSPLHF. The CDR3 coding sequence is TGTGCCATCAGTGATAAGGGTGGCCAAGGGTATAATTCACCCCTCCACTTT.

As DNA, the CDR3 is TGCGCCAGCAGGGGACAGGGGAACACTGAAGCTTTCTTT. Amino acid sequence: CASRGQGNTEAFF. The V gene is TRBV5-1, the J gene TRBJ1-1; TRBD1 aligns across 9 bases. The CDR3 consists of 13 residues. J lost 1 base, V lost 5 bases, and 0 bases had no gene match. Looked up from germline, CDR1 is SGHRS and CDR2 is YFSETQ. Filled out from reference TRBV5-1 and TRBJ1-1, the complete variable domain reads KAGVTQTPRYLIKTRGQQVTLSCSPISGHRSVSWYQQTPGQGLQFLFEYFSETQRNKGNFPGRFSGRQFSNSRSEMNVSTLELGDSALYLCASRGQGNTEAFFGQGTRLTVV.

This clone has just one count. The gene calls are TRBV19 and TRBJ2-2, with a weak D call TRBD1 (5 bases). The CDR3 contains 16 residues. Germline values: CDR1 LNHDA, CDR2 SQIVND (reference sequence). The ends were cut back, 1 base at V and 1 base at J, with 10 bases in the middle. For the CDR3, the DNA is TGTGCCAGTAGTATAGCCCCAGGGCTGAACACCGGGGAGCTGTTTTTT. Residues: CASSIAPGLNTGELFF.

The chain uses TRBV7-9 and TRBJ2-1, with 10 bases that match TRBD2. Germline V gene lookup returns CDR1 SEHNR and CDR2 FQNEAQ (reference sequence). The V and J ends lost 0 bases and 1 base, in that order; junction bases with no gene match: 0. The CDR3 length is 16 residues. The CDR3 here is CASSLALAGSYNEQFF. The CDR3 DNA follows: TGTGCCAGCAGCTTAGCACTAGCGGGGTCCTACAATGAGCAGTTCTTC.